The present TCR beta chain was sequenced within a study of response to subunit inactivated influenza vaccine. Study-level points and caveats: The authors put forward the suggestion that each seasonal influenza vaccination may bring in only a limited number of new T cells.

There are many counts of this clonotype. Its antigen is unidentified. The CDR3 runs to 11 residues. Germline V gene lookup returns CDR1 SQVTM and CDR2 ANQGSEA. V was cut by 4 bases and J by 8 bases, with 11 bases left in between. TCRdb re-derived calls from the RT-PCR reads in MiXCR, one entry per CDR3 protein. The top ten hold 13% of the sample, which has 560,000 or so distinct CDR3 sequences, approximately 7.7% seen once. The sequence was obtained from a man aged 45 to 70 who received an inactivated influenza vaccine. Material: PBMCs from blood, obtained less than 30 months after vaccination. V gene TRBV29-1 combines with J gene TRBJ1-1; D is ambiguous. CDR3 amino acids: CSVGTQREAFF. CDR3 nucleotides: TGCAGCGTTGGGACTCAGCGAGAAGCTTTCTTT.